The rows below give T cell receptor beta chains drawn from one sample of a study of shared clonotypes between healthy human individuals. Only in-frame clones appear in the TCRdb table, and some are missing; sequencing was by immunoSEQ multiplex PCR. Among about 1.5 million clones listed, around 97% were seen once. Sequenced input: naive CD4+ T cells sorted from blood. The receptors shown here come from a man aged 30 to 39 in good health. Both conserved end residues are part of each CDR3. The D gene is left open where the match is weak. Only some rows state a clone size, as once, few, many or a class for expanded clones.

J gene: TRBJ2-1
clone size: -
D gene: -
V gene: TRBV18
CDR3 protein: CASSPRDSSSYNEQFF
CDR3 DNA: TGTGCCAGCTCACCACGGGACTCGAGCTCCTACAATGAGCAGTTCTTC

J gene: TRBJ2-3
clone size: -
D gene: -
V gene: TRBV10-3
CDR3 protein: CAITRGSSTDTQYF
CDR3 DNA: TGTGCCATCACCAGGGGCTCTAGCACAGATACGCAGTATTTT

J gene: TRBJ2-2
clone size: -
D gene: TRBD1
V gene: TRBV9
CDR3 protein: CASSVATVGQGPGELFF
CDR3 DNA: TGTGCCAGCAGCGTAGCTACTGTGGGACAGGGGCCCGGGGAGCTGTTTTTT

J gene: TRBJ2-5
clone size: -
D gene: TRBD2
V gene: TRBV9
CDR3 protein: CASSYGLAGDLTQYF
CDR3 DNA: TGTGCCAGCAGCTACGGACTAGCGGGAGATCTGACCCAGTACTTC

J gene: TRBJ1-1
clone size: -
D gene: -
V gene: TRBV7-9
CDR3 protein: CASILTGVETEAFF
CDR3 DNA: TGTGCCAGCATCCTAACAGGTGTAGAAACTGAAGCTTTCTTT

J gene: TRBJ2-4
clone size: -
D gene: TRBD1
V gene: TRBV19
CDR3 protein: CASRGTGTTKNIQYF
CDR3 DNA: TGTGCCAGTAGGGGGACAGGCACCACAAAAAACATTCAGTACTTC

J gene: TRBJ2-7
clone size: -
D gene: -
V gene: TRBV6-5
CDR3 protein: CASSPGPYEQYF
CDR3 DNA: TGTGCCAGCAGCCCGGGACCGTACGAGCAGTACTTC

J gene: TRBJ2-7
clone size: -
D gene: -
V gene: TRBV5-4
CDR3 protein: CASSLKQDPDYEQYF
CDR3 DNA: TGTGCCAGCAGCTTGAAACAGGACCCTGACTACGAGCAGTACTTC

J gene: TRBJ1-5
clone size: -
D gene: -
V gene: TRBV9
CDR3 protein: CASSVGAGGNQPQHF
CDR3 DNA: TGTGCCAGCAGCGTAGGGGCAGGGGGCAATCAGCCCCAGCATTTT

J gene: TRBJ2-6
clone size: -
D gene: -
V gene: TRBV5-1
CDR3 protein: CASSLFGEPSGANVLTF
CDR3 DNA: TGCGCCAGCAGCTTGTTTGGGGAACCCTCTGGGGCCAACGTCCTGACTTTC

J gene: TRBJ1-2
clone size: -
D gene: -
V gene: TRBV28
CDR3 protein: CASSPTVFYGYTF
CDR3 DNA: TGTGCCAGCAGCCCCACCGTTTTCTATGGCTACACCTTC

J gene: TRBJ1-4
clone size: -
D gene: -
V gene: TRBV15
CDR3 protein: CATSTGTNEKLFF
CDR3 DNA: TGTGCCACCAGCACGGGAACTAATGAAAAACTGTTTTTT

J gene: TRBJ2-2
clone size: -
D gene: -
V gene: TRBV27
CDR3 protein: CASSWSSGQNTGELFF
CDR3 DNA: TGTGCCAGCAGTTGGTCCTCGGGACAGAACACCGGGGAGCTGTTTTTT

J gene: TRBJ2-5
clone size: -
D gene: -
V gene: TRBV5-1
CDR3 protein: CASSLGRTQETQYF
CDR3 DNA: TGCGCCAGCAGCCTAGGACGGACCCAAGAGACCCAGTACTTC

J gene: TRBJ2-2
clone size: -
D gene: -
V gene: TRBV29-1
CDR3 protein: CSVSGTPNTGELFF
CDR3 DNA: TGCAGCGTTTCCGGGACACCGAACACCGGGGAGCTGTTTTTT

J gene: TRBJ1-1
clone size: -
D gene: -
V gene: TRBV2
CDR3 protein: CASSERGIAEAFF
CDR3 DNA: TGTGCCAGCAGTGAACGGGGTATCGCTGAAGCTTTCTTT

J gene: TRBJ2-1
clone size: -
D gene: TRBD2
V gene: TRBV14
CDR3 protein: CASSAGLANEQFF
CDR3 DNA: TGTGCCAGCAGCGCGGGACTAGCGAATGAGCAGTTCTTC

J gene: TRBJ2-3
clone size: once
D gene: TRBD2
V gene: TRBV7-3
CDR3 protein: CASSSPLVAGATDTQYF
CDR3 DNA: TGTGCCAGCAGCTCTCCCCTAGTGGCGGGAGCAACAGATACGCAGTATTTT

J gene: TRBJ2-3
clone size: -
D gene: TRBD2
V gene: TRBV10-3
CDR3 protein: CATLADSTDTQYF
CDR3 DNA: TGTGCCACCCTAGCGGATAGCACAGATACGCAGTATTTT

J gene: TRBJ1-5
clone size: -
D gene: -
V gene: TRBV9
CDR3 protein: CASSVGNQPQHF
CDR3 DNA: TGTGCCAGCAGCGTAGGCAATCAGCCCCAGCATTTT

J gene: TRBJ2-7
clone size: -
D gene: TRBD1
V gene: TRBV7-2
CDR3 protein: CASSLVGTGYEQYF
CDR3 DNA: TGTGCCAGCAGCTTAGTCGGGACAGGGTACGAGCAGTACTTC

J gene: TRBJ1-5
clone size: -
D gene: -
V gene: TRBV7-2
CDR3 protein: CASSLDRGRNQPQHF
CDR3 DNA: TGTGCCAGCAGCTTAGATCGGGGTAGAAATCAGCCCCAGCATTTT

J gene: TRBJ1-2
clone size: -
D gene: -
V gene: TRBV28
CDR3 protein: CASSSGSPLGYTF
CDR3 DNA: TGTGCCAGCAGTTCGGGCAGCCCGCTTGGCTACACCTTC

J gene: TRBJ1-2
clone size: once
D gene: -
V gene: TRBV6-5
CDR3 protein: CASSSPTDGYTF
CDR3 DNA: TGTGCCAGCAGTTCCCCGACTGATGGCTACACCTTC

J gene: TRBJ2-7
clone size: once
D gene: -
V gene: TRBV7-9
CDR3 protein: CASSLGRSGAYEQYF
CDR3 DNA: TGTGCCAGCAGCTTAGGTAGGTCGGGAGCCTACGAGCAGTACTTC

J gene: TRBJ2-7
clone size: -
D gene: -
V gene: TRBV5-1
CDR3 protein: CASSLGVRVAEFGEQYF
CDR3 DNA: TGCGCCAGCAGCTTGGGGGTGAGGGTAGCGGAGTTTGGCGAGCAGTACTTC